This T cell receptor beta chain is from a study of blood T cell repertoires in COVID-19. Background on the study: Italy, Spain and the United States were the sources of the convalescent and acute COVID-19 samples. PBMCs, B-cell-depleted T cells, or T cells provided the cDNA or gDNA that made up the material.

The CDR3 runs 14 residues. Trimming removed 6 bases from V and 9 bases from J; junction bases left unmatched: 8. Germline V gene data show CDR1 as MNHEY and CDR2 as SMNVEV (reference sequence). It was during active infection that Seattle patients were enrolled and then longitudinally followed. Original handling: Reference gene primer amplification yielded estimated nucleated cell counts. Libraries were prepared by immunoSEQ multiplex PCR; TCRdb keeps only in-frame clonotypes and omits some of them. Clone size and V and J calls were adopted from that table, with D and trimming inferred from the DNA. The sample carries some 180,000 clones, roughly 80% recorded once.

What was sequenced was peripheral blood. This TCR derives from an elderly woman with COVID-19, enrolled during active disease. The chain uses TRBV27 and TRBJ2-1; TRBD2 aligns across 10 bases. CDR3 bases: TGTGCCAGCAGGGCAGCGGGAGGGCCTCGTGAGCAGTTCTTC. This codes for CASRAAGGPREQFF.